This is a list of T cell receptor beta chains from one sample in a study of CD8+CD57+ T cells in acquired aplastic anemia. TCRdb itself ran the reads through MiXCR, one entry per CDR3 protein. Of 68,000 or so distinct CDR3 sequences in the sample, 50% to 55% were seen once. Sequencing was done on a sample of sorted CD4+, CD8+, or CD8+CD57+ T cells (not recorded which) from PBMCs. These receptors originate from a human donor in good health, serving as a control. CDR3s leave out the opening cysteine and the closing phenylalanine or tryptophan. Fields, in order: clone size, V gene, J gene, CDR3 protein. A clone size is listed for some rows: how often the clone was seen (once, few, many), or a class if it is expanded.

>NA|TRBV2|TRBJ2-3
ASRQGGRTDTQY
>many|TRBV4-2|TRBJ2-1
ASSQGTGTYNEQF
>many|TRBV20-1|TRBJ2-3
SALPPVTEGPASTDTQY
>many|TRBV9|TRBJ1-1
ASSPGTGNTEAF
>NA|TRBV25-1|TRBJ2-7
ASSGRAHTDEQY
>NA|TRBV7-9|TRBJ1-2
ASTLAGTSYT
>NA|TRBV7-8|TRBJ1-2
ASSHERYGYT
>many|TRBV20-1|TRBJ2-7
SAIRTGRLEQY
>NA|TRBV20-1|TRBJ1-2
SARTGLGYGYT
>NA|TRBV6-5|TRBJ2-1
ASSYSTSGILEREFGNEQF
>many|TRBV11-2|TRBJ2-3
ASGVWGAGSDTQY
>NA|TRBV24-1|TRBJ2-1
ATSRTSGEQF
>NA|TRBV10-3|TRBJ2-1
AISGLTTQIGEQF
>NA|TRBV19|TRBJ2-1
ASTTRGGLNYNEQF
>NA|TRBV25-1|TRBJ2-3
ASSDRAAQY
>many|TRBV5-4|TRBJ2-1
ASSRGLAGGNEQF
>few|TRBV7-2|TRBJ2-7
ASSLGLASHEQY
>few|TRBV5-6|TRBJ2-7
ASSLARYEQY
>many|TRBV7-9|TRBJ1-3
ASSSDRSPGNTIY